This TCR beta chain was recovered during a study of shared clonotypes between healthy human individuals (dated by TCRdb to the early 2020s). Some background on the complete study: The cohort included three men and a couple of women between 18 and 49 years of age. For each donor, CD4 naive and CD4 memory were each given three plates, CD8 naive was given two plates, and CD8 memory was given one plate. Between about 0.94 and 8.9 billion PBMCs per donor were obtained by leukapheresis. The study deeply sequenced blood TCR repertoires of about 5 healthy adults to estimate repertoire size and the extent of clonotype sharing between individuals. Different laboratories and diverse techniques were used to prepare libraries and sequence TCR repertoires, to increase sequencing depth and limit assay-specific biases. General study outcomes and caveats: Incomplete sequencing was indicated by rarefaction of sorted-subset datasets, despite the large sequencing depth. Sampling was restricted to blood, and TCR repertoires in tissue are likely to differ from TCR repertoires in blood. Based on pairwise subsampling, the degree of clonotype sharing among donors was expected to be affected by sequencing depth. Estimated clonotype richness was generally larger for naive than for memory subsets. The small number of donors limited the genetic and exposure-history diversity represented. Sharing across a few donors was observed for approximately 4.6% of naive CD4, around 3.5% of naive CD8, over 2% of memory CD4, and about 0.39% of memory CD8 clonotypes. Compared with non-shared clonotypes, clonotypes shared by all four sorted-subset donors had higher generation probabilities.

Using the deep immunoSEQ assay, multiplex PCR amplified TCR CDR3 regions from genomic DNA. For each cell subset, the extracted genomic DNA was distributed evenly across all wells of several immunoSEQ 96-well plates, and each plate served as one replicate. For sorted subsets, 150 to 250 ng genomic DNA, equal to 30,000 to 35,000 T cell genomes, was loaded into each replicate PCR. Purified libraries were quantified with a Qubit 3.0 fluorometer, sized on a Bioanalyzer 2100, and re-quantified with the KAPA Library Quantification kit. Every immunoSEQ 96-well plate was sequenced on a dedicated single-read 150-cycle Illumina NextSeq 550 flow cell. The authors processed their data as follows. Because the immunoSEQ output held only junctional sequences and lacked quality scores, the filtering could not match the filtering applied to full-length reads. To assign V/J genes and CDR3, sequences were annotated using PyIR, a Python wrapper for IgBLAST v1.9, with IMGT germline references. Any read was removed if the V/J assignment was weak (E-value above 1e-6), the CDR3 was missing, or the read contained stop codons, out-of-frame junctions, or ambiguous translated residues. V3J clonotypes were defined by identical inferred V gene, J gene, and CDR3 amino acid sequence. Percentage overlap between repertoires was computed as shared unique clonotypes divided by the size of the smaller repertoire. Richness of each repertoire was evaluated using RTK rarefaction, the Chao1 estimator, and Recon v2.1 estimates of unobserved clonotypes. Generation probabilities for all TCRbeta clonotypes obtained by the gDNA method from several donors were computed using OLGA. The source is immuneACCESS, and TCRdb retained only in-frame sequences with V and J called. Part of the clones is not carried over; for the studies checked, unresolved V genes explain less than half of this, and the remainder is unexplained. For V, J and clone size, that table is used; D and trimming come from the DNA. The sample table lists some 2 million clones, roughly 96% of them with a count of one. The ten largest clones represent 0.1% to 0.15% of the sample.

Notes on this clone: This clone's antigen is unknown. No per-base quality is available; no much larger clone lies one base away.

From the cysteine up to the phenylalanine, the CDR3 has a length of 13 residues. Of the read, only the CDR3 DNA is kept; its 39 bases are in frame from base 1. Taken from the germline V gene, the CDR1 and CDR2 loops are MGHDK and SYGVNS. Between the V and J ends, shortened by 0 bases and 9 bases respectively, the junction contains 12 bases. Healthy HIV-negative adults with no recently reported acute infections or vaccinations were included as donors. All donors were Caucasian adults living in Nashville, Tennessee, USA. CD4+ T cells were enriched by magnetic negative selection; naive cells were then positively selected on CD45RA, and the negative fraction formed the memory subset. Blood was collected by leukapheresis, and PBMCs were isolated by Ficoll-Histopaque density gradient centrifugation and then cryopreserved in liquid nitrogen vapor phase. Analytical flow cytometry was used to check the purity and quantity of every magnetically sorted T cell population. From each sorted fraction, genomic DNA was isolated and quantified by UV absorbance on a Nanodrop 2000c.

The chain was built from TRBV25-1 and TRBJ2-7; a weak D assignment points to TRBD2 (6 bases agree). The clonotype originates from a young man in good health. Sequences were obtained from naive CD4+ T cells sorted from blood. The cell subset or site label of this sample denotes: CD45RA+ positively selected. Here is the DNA: TGTGCCAGCAGTGAATATGGGGACTGGCTGCAGTACTTC. Its amino acids are CASSEYGDWLQYF.